The rows below give T cell receptor beta chains drawn from one sample of a study of neurological immune-mediated disorders. Using its own MiXCR run on the 5' RACE reads, TCRdb lists one record per CDR3 protein. Of tens of thousands of distinct CDR3 sequences in the sample, 3% to 4% are singletons; the top ten hold around 3.2%. Sequenced sample: PBMCs. All receptors derive from a woman between 45 and 60 years old with multiple sclerosis. Each CDR3 is given with its conserved first and last residue. D genes are given only for firm matches. Expanded clones are given a class, and other clones once, few, many or no size at all.

v_gene	abundance	d_gene	j_gene	CDR3nt	CDR3aa
TRBV6-2/TRBV6-3	many	NA	TRBJ1-1	TGTGCCAGCTACCCGGAAGGTAGGACTGAAGCTTTCTTT	CASYPEGRTEAFF
TRBV10-3	many	TRBD1	TRBJ1-5	TGTGCCATCAGTGAACGGGACAGGGGCTATAGCAATCAGCCCCAGCATTTT	CAISERDRGYSNQPQHF
TRBV29-1	many	NA	TRBJ2-1	TGCAGCGCAGGCGGCGCGGTAAGGCCGAATGAGCAGTTCTTC	CSAGGAVRPNEQFF
TRBV7-8	many	NA	TRBJ2-3	TGTGCCAGCAGCCTGCTCTCGGGGACTCCTACAGATACGCAGTATTTT	CASSLLSGTPTDTQYF
TRBV7-6	many	NA	TRBJ1-1	TGTGCCAGCAGCTCGGAAATAACAGGTCTGAACACTGAAGCTTTCTTT	CASSSEITGLNTEAFF
TRBV7-9	NA	TRBD1	TRBJ1-2	TGTGCCAGCAGTCCAGGGGGTAGGGGCGGTCGTTATGGCTACACCTTC	CASSPGGRGGRYGYTF
TRBV24-1	many	TRBD2	TRBJ2-3	TGTGCCACCAGTGATCCCTCAACTAGCGGGCGCACAGATACGCAGTATTTT	CATSDPSTSGRTDTQYF
TRBV6-1	NA	TRBD1	TRBJ1-1	TGTGCCAGCAAGGGACAGGGGAACACTGAAGCTTTCTTT	CASKGQGNTEAFF
TRBV7-2	NA	NA	TRBJ2-5	TGTGCCAGCAGCTTAGCCATAGGGGGGCGAGAGACCCAGTACTTC	CASSLAIGGRETQYF
TRBV20-1	many	NA	TRBJ2-2	TGCAGTGCTCAGAGGGGGGGGGCGAACACCGGGGAGCTGTTTTTT	CSAQRGGANTGELFF
TRBV20-1	many	NA	TRBJ2-7	TGCAGTGCTAGGAACAGCGCGGCCTACGAGCAGTACTTC	CSARNSAAYEQYF
TRBV20-1	many	NA	TRBJ2-5	TGCAGTGCTAGAGCACCCTTTCTTGAGACCCAGTACTTC	CSARAPFLETQYF
TRBV5-1	many	TRBD1	TRBJ1-5	TGCGCCAGCAGCAAAGGGGGCATGGATGTAGGACAGCCCCAGCATTTT	CASSKGGMDVGQPQHF